This TCR beta chain was obtained from a study of cytomegalovirus exposure and HLA in healthy donors. The CDR3 covers 14 residues. Germline V gene lookup returns CDR1 SGHDT and CDR2 YYEEEE. V lost 0 bases, J lost 5 bases, and 11 bases lay in between. These donors were members of the roughly 120-subject validation cohort, a group separate from the approximately 670-subject first cohort. Using immunoSEQ multiplex PCR, the repertoire was profiled, and TCRdb retains in-frame clones only, with some absent. The data contain about 150,000 clones, approximately 90% of them singletons. As for this clone: The antigen is undetermined.

Findings and limits, study-wide: Altogether, 150 or so TCR beta chains were recorded as cytomegalovirus-associated. Confirmation was obtained in vitro that three CMV-associated chains are specific for CMV antigens.

Sequenced input: PBMCs. This sequence joins TRBV5-6 and TRBJ2-5; unclear D gene. This receptor was taken from a man aged 18-30 years in good health and CMV-seronegative. CDR3 in amino acids: CASSLAVFPETQYF. The CDR3 DNA reads as TGTGCCAGCAGCTTGGCCGTTTTCCCGGAGACCCAGTACTTC.